This TCR beta chain was sequenced for a study of T cell repertoires in cytomegalovirus infection. V was pared by 3 bases and J by 4 bases, with 7 bases of the junction left unmatched. This CDR3 has 16 amino acids. Germline CDR1 SGHKS, CDR2 YYEKEE (reference sequence). This clonotype was seen ten or more times. Its matching antigen is unknown. One entry per CDR3 protein, called by TCRdb with MiXCR from the reads. The data hold hundreds of thousands of distinct CDR3 sequences, with about 33% observed a single time. V usage is TRBV5-5 and J usage is TRBJ2-1, with 10 bases aligning to TRBD2. The sequence came from a human donor in good health (CMV status not recorded). Some clones in this sample may be carry-over from other donors' samples. The sequencing here drew on cultured PBMCs, taken from culture after CMV antigen stimulation. CDR3 nucleotides: TGTGCCAGCAGCTCGTCTTCTAGCGGGGGATACAATGAGCAGTTCTTC. It specifies CASSSSSSGGYNEQFF.